This entry lists 26 T cell receptor beta chains sequenced from one sample in a study of control samples from healthy donors and cancer patients. Profiled with immunoSEQ multiplex PCR; TCRdb holds only in-frame clones, not every one. The table records about 120,000 clones, over 90% of them present only once. Specimen: blood. The receptors originated from a man under 40 in good health.

The V and J genes are TRBV5-1 and TRBJ1-3; unclear D gene. The CDR3 runs to 15 residues. CDR1 and CDR2 from the germline V gene are SGHRS and YFSETQ. Trimming removed 0 bases at V and 3 bases at J, with 10 bases between. Written as DNA, the CDR3 is TGCGCCAGCAGCTTGGACATCGGAGGTGGAAACACCATATATTTT. This encodes CASSLDIGGGNTIYF.

In DNA form, the CDR3 reads TGTGCCTGGAGTCGAGGGTATCGGGATGAAAAACTGTTTTTT. Encoded protein: CAWSRGYRDEKLFF. The chain couples TRBV30 to TRBJ1-4; D gene uncertain. V gave up 2 bases and J gave up 6 bases, with 13 bases separating them. The V gene's germline CDR1 is GTSNPN and CDR2 SVGIG (reference sequence). This CDR3 spans 14 amino acids.

This rearrangement joins TRBV28 to TRBJ2-7; weak D call: TRBD1 (6 bases). Trimming took off 8 bases at V and 6 bases at J, with 17 bases between the two ends. The CDR3 is 13 amino acids. CDR1 and CDR2 (germline): MDHEN, SYDVKM. CDR3: CASAVDRPSEQYF. DNA of the CDR3: TGTGCCAGCGCCGTAGACAGGCCGAGCGAGCAGTACTTC.

CDR3 amino acids: CATSDSAGTGNTEAFF. DNA of the CDR3: TGTGCCACCAGTGATTCCGCCGGGACAGGGAACACTGAAGCTTTCTTT. V and J are TRBV24-1 and TRBJ1-1, with 8 bases that match TRBD1. V was clipped by 2 bases and J by 1 base; unmatched bases: 5. The germline V gene encodes CDR1 KGHDR and CDR2 SFDVKD. This CDR3 region has 16 residues.

The chain employs TRBV6-5 and TRBJ2-7; 8 bases line up with TRBD1. The germline V gene encodes CDR1 MNHEY and CDR2 SVGAGI. This CDR3 comprises 14 residues. V was clipped by 4 bases and J by 3 bases; unmatched bases: 5. The CDR3 region has the DNA TGTGCCAGCAGTTGGGACAGGTCATACTACGAGCAGTACGTC. Amino acid sequence: CASSWDRSYYEQYV.

The chain joins TRBV29-1 to TRBJ1-1, with a weak D call TRBD1 (5 bases). Germline V gene data show CDR1 as SQVTM and CDR2 as ANQGSEA. With 4 bases removed from V and 6 bases from J, the gap between germline ends came to 12 bases. The CDR3 loop spans 12 amino acids. CDR3 residues: CSVGGTRAEAFF. The DNA of the CDR3 is TGCAGCGTTGGGGGGACCAGGGCTGAAGCTTTCTTT.

CDR3 amino acids: CASSDTVSDTQYF. CDR3 sequence (DNA): TGTGCCAGCAGCGACACTGTTTCAGATACGCAGTATTTT. V gene TRBV11-2 combines with J gene TRBJ2-3; D gene uncertain. The CDR3 has 13 residues. Germline V gene data show CDR1 as SGHAT and CDR2 as FQNNGV. Trimming took 5 bases from V and 4 from J, leaving 10 bases between them.

The chain has TRBV10-3 and TRBJ1-5; possibly TRBD1 for D (6 bases). The V gene's germline CDR1 is ENHRY and CDR2 SYGVKD. Trimming took 10 bases from V and 1 from J, leaving 14 bases between them. The CDR3 length is 14 residues. For the CDR3, the DNA is TGTGCCACGAGACCAGGGGTGAGCAATCAGCCCCAGCATTTT. Translation: CATRPGVSNQPQHF.

This clone was counted a single time. CDR3: CASSLANSGDGTDTQYF. The CDR3 coding sequence is TGTGCCAGCAGCTTGGCCAATAGCGGGGACGGCACAGATACGCAGTATTTT. This chain uses TRBV5-6 with TRBJ2-3, with 8 bases aligning to TRBD2. The CDR3 is made up of 17 amino acids. Germline V gene lookup returns CDR1 SGHDT and CDR2 YYEEEE. V was clipped by 0 bases and J by 1 base; unmatched bases: 7.

The CDR3 protein is CASSFRQGTYEQYF. The CDR3 coding sequence is TGTGCCAGCAGTTTTCGACAGGGAACCTACGAGCAGTACTTC. V usage is TRBV27 and J usage is TRBJ2-7, with TRBD1 matching over 7 bases. The ends lost 3 bases at V and 2 bases at J; junction bases unmatched: 4. CDR1 and CDR2 from the germline V gene are MNHEY and SMNVEV (reference sequence). CDR3 length: 14 residues.

This chain links TRBV30 with TRBJ1-1; D gene ambiguous. The CDR3 consists of 13 residues. Germline-derived CDR1 and CDR2 are GTSNPN and SVGIG (reference sequence). Trimming pared 2 bases from V and 0 bases from J, leaving 7 bases between. This CDR3 is CAWSNGLNTEAFF. In DNA, the CDR3 is TGTGCCTGGAGTAACGGACTGAACACTGAAGCTTTCTTT.

The genes are TRBV5-4 and TRBJ2-2; 10 positions match TRBD1. From germline, CDR1 is SGHNT and CDR2 YYREEE (reference sequence). With 3 bases clipped from V and 4 bases from J, the junction kept 15 bases outside the gene matches. The CDR3 consists of 19 residues. The CDR3 sequence: CASSSGTGESWPFTGELFF. DNA of the CDR3: TGTGCCAGCAGCTCCGGGACAGGGGAGTCTTGGCCATTCACCGGGGAGCTGTTTTTT. The full variable domain, completed using reference TRBV5-4 and TRBJ2-2, is ETGVTQSPTHLIKTRGQQVTLRCSSQSGHNTVSWYQQALGQGPQFIFQYYREEENGRGNFPPRFSGLQFPNYSSELNVNALELDDSALYLCASSSGTGESWPFTGELFFGEGSRLTVL.

The chain combines TRBV3-1 (or the pseudogene TRBV3-2) with TRBJ1-3, with unresolved D. Per germline, CDR1 LGHDT and CDR2 YNNKEL (reference sequence). CDR3 length: 13 amino acids. V was shortened by 6 bases and J by 0 bases, with 6 bases between the two germline ends. The CDR3 DNA is TGTGCCAGCAGTCAATACTCTGGAAACACCATATATTTT. It is translated as CASSQYSGNTIYF.

DNA of the CDR3: TGTGCCAGCAGCGCCGGGGGGAGCCAAGAGACCCAGTACTTC. This codes for CASSAGGSQETQYF. The rearrangement uses TRBV9 and TRBJ2-5, with 7 bases fitting TRBD2. The CDR3 totals 14 residues. The V gene end was trimmed by 3 bases and the J gene end by 1 base; junction bases not matched to a gene: 3. Germline V gene lookup returns CDR1 SGDLS and CDR2 YYNGEE.

This chain links TRBV19 with TRBJ1-2, with no clear D. The germline CDR1 and CDR2 sequences are LNHDA and SQIVND (reference sequence). The CDR3 sequence is 14 residues long. Trimming took 3 bases from V and 2 from J, leaving 10 bases between them. In nucleotides, the CDR3 is TGTGCCAGTAGTATGGCCCCTACCAACTATGGCTACACCTTC. It yields the protein CASSMAPTNYGYTF.

The chain employs TRBV4-2 and TRBJ1-4; TRBD1 agrees at 7 bases. This CDR3 comprises 15 residues. V trimming: 0 bases; J trimming: 5 bases; junction bases outside the gene matches: 3. Looked up from germline, CDR1 is LGHNA and CDR2 is YNFKEQ. The CDR3 sequence: CASSQEGGQNEKLFF. The CDR3 coding sequence is TGTGCCAGCAGCCAAGAAGGGGGACAGAATGAAAAACTGTTTTTT.

This rearrangement joins TRBV28 to TRBJ2-3; D not certain. CDR3 length equals 13 residues. The V gene's germline CDR1 is MDHEN and CDR2 SYDVKM. V was clipped by 7 bases and J by 0 bases, with 8 bases between them. The CDR3 region has the DNA TGTGCCAGCATGGGCGGTAGCACAGATACGCAGTATTTT. It specifies CASMGGSTDTQYF.

This chain joins TRBV30 and TRBJ1-1; 7 nucleotides match TRBD1. This CDR3 spans 13 amino acids. The germline gives CDR1 GTSNPN, CDR2 SVGIG (reference sequence). As DNA, the CDR3 is TGTGCTGTCGACAGGGCTCTGAACACTGAAGCTTTCTTT. This translates into CAVDRALNTEAFF.

Note on this clone: The sample carries other DNA sequences with the same CDR3. The chain carries TRBV25-1 and TRBJ2-2; D is unresolved. The V end was cut by 3 bases, the J end by 3 bases, with 5 bases between. The CDR3 extends over 13 amino acids. Germline V gene lookup returns CDR1 MGHDK and CDR2 SYGVNS. In nucleotides, the CDR3 is TGTGCCAGCAGTGACCGTTACACCGGGGAGCTGTTTTTT. As protein: CASSDRYTGELFF.

This rearrangement joins TRBV4-1 to TRBJ1-1, with 7 bases fitting TRBD1. CDR3 length: 19 residues. Germline loops: CDR1 MGHRA, CDR2 YSYEKL. Trimming removed 4 bases from V and 3 bases from J; junction bases left unmatched: 20. This chain's CDR3 is CASSRVPPDRDLSYTEAFF. The CDR3 DNA reads TGCGCCAGCAGCCGAGTTCCCCCAGACAGGGACTTAAGTTACACTGAAGCTTTCTTT.

CDR3 DNA sequence: TGTGCCAGCAGCCTCGGGCCCCACTACGAGCAGTACTTC. It yields the protein CASSLGPHYEQYF. This chain uses TRBV5-4 with TRBJ2-7; D remains unclear. The CDR3 totals 13 residues. V gave up 4 bases and J gave up 3 bases, with 11 bases separating them. Germline lookup yields CDR1 SGHNT and CDR2 YYREEE (reference sequence).

The J gene is TRBJ2-1, the V gene TRBV7-8; D gene uncertain. The CDR3 covers 13 residues. Germline values: CDR1 SGHVS, CDR2 FQNEAQ. The germline V and J ends were trimmed by 3 bases and 5 bases, with 8 bases remaining between them. The CDR3 DNA follows: TGTGCCAGCAGCTTCGGCCAGAACAATGAGCAGTTCTTC. It translates to CASSFGQNNEQFF.

This chain connects TRBV21-1 to TRBJ2-1; the table calls TRBD2, which could not be checked here. TRBV21-1 corresponds to a pseudogene. This CDR3 is built from 15 residues. CDR3 in DNA: TGTGCCAGCAGCCTAGGGGCCAGGGGAGGGGATGAGCAGTTCTTC. This sequence encodes CASSLGARGGDEQFF.

This chain uses TRBV7-8 with TRBJ2-1, with 7 bases aligning to TRBD2. The germline CDR1 and CDR2 sequences are SGHVS and FQNEAQ. The CDR3 contains 15 residues. After removal of 3 bases from V and 2 bases from J, the junction contained 4 bases not matched to a gene. The DNA of the CDR3 is TGTGCCAGCAGCTTGACTAGCTTCCCCTACAATGAGCAGTTCTTC. Translated, it gives CASSLTSFPYNEQFF.

The gene calls are TRBV12-3 or TRBV12-4 and TRBJ1-5; 7 positions agree with TRBD1. The CDR3 runs 13 residues. Trimming cost V 7 bases and J 4 bases; bases outside gene matches: 4. The CDR3 DNA reads TGTGCCAGCAAGTCAGGGGGGAATCAGCCCCAGCATTTT. Amino acids: CASKSGGNQPQHF.

J is TRBJ2-1 and V is TRBV24-1, with D perhaps assigned TRBD1 or TRBD2 (6 bases each). Looked up from germline, CDR1 is KGHDR and CDR2 is SFDVKD. Trimming left V 1 base short and J 14 bases short, with 14 bases between. The CDR3 loop spans 13 amino acids. The CDR3 bases are TGTGCCACCAGTGATTTTCAAGAGGGGGAGGAGTTCTTC. It translates to CATSDFQEGEEFF.